This note documents a single T cell receptor (beta chain) sequence. The data are from a study of T cell responses to AZD1222 COVID-19 vaccine. Germline assignment: CDR1 SGHVS and CDR2 FQNEAQ. This CDR3 comprises 15 residues. V gave up 4 bases and J gave up 2 bases, with 14 bases separating them. TCRdb's table, derived via immunoSEQ multiplex PCR, lists solely in-frame clones and lacks some. Of 120,000 to 150,000 clones listed, around 90% are singletons. The sequenced sample was peripheral blood, obtained on day 0 of AZD1222 vaccination. This clonotype originated in an adult in good health. The rearrangement uses TRBV7-8 and TRBJ2-5; possibly TRBD1 for D (5 bases). CDR3 DNA sequence: TGTGCCAGCAGCTCAGACTGGGCAGGGCAAGAGACCCAGTACTTC. It translates to CASSSDWAGQETQYF.